Each of the 10 T cell receptor beta chains below was sequenced from the same sample in a study of T cell responses to AZD1222 COVID-19 vaccine. Libraries were prepared by immunoSEQ multiplex PCR; TCRdb keeps only in-frame clonotypes and omits some of them. The table has about 76,000 clones, about three quarters seen once. This specimen consisted of peripheral blood, obtained 28 days after the second dose of the MenACWY control vaccine. These receptors were taken from an adult who received the MenACWY meningococcal vaccine as a control.

V and J are TRBV7-6 and TRBJ2-5, with 7 positions matching TRBD2. The CDR3 is 15 residues long. V lost 1 base and J lost 1; bases outside the gene matches: 3. Germline lookup yields CDR1 SGHVS and CDR2 FNYEAQ. The CDR3 protein is CASSLGSGIQETQYF. The DNA for the CDR3 is TGTGCCAGCAGCTTAGGGAGCGGGATCCAAGAGACCCAGTACTTC.

This chain uses TRBV5-6 with TRBJ2-5; D gene ambiguous. The CDR3 contains 14 residues. Germline CDR1 and CDR2: SGHDT and YYEEEE. The V end lost 0 bases, the J end lost 2 bases, and 8 bases lay between the germline ends. The chain's CDR3 is CASSLVASQETQYF. The DNA of the CDR3 is TGTGCCAGCAGCTTGGTGGCTAGTCAAGAGACCCAGTACTTC.

The chain is built from TRBV6-5 and TRBJ1-2; no reliable D call. The ends were cut back, 3 bases at V and 4 bases at J, with 18 bases in the middle. The V gene's germline CDR1 is MNHEY and CDR2 SVGAGI. The CDR3 extends over 16 amino acids. In DNA, the CDR3 is TGTGCCAGCAGTTATTCCTCGGGAAAAAGGACCTATGGCTACACCTTC. Amino acids: CASSYSSGKRTYGYTF.

The chain has TRBV19 and TRBJ2-2, with D unresolved. This CDR3 is built from 17 residues. V was shortened by 3 bases and J by 2 bases, with 16 bases between the two germline ends. Looked up from germline, CDR1 is LNHDA and CDR2 is SQIVND (reference sequence). The CDR3 sequence is CASSMSSRFLNTGELFF. The CDR3 DNA reads as TGTGCCAGTAGTATGTCGTCCAGATTCCTCAACACCGGGGAGCTGTTTTTT. The variable domain in full, with the rest retrieved from reference TRBV19 and TRBJ2-2, is DGGITQSPKYLFRKEGQNVTLSCEQNLNHDAMYWYRQDPGQGLRLIYYSQIVNDFQKGDIAEGYSVSREKKESFPLTVTSAQKNPTAFYLCASSMSSRFLNTGELFFGEGSRLTVL.

The gene calls are TRBV6-1 and TRBJ2-3, with a possible D match to TRBD2 (6 bases). The V end lost 2 bases, the J end lost 1 base, and 10 bases lay between the germline ends. The CDR3 runs 15 residues. Germline V gene sequence: CDR1 MNHNS, CDR2 SASEGT. CDR3 DNA: TGTGCCAGCAGTGAACAGGCGGGGCGCACAGATACGCAGTATTTT. Encoded protein: CASSEQAGRTDTQYF.

The rearrangement links TRBV5-5 to TRBJ1-2; 8 nucleotides align to TRBD1. The ends lost 7 bases at V and 7 bases at J; junction bases unmatched: 15. This CDR3 is 15 amino acids long. CDR1 and CDR2 from the germline V gene are SGHKS and YYEKEE (reference sequence). The DNA of the CDR3 is TGTGCCAGCTCCCCAGGGGGCTTCTCTATTAGTGGCTACACCTTC. Its protein is CASSPGGFSISGYTF.

This chain connects TRBV5-1 to TRBJ1-1, with D perhaps TRBD1 (5 bases). The CDR3 sequence is 15 residues long. The germline V and J ends were trimmed by 4 bases and 1 base, with 14 bases remaining between them. CDR1 is SGHRS, CDR2 YFSETQ, per germline. This chain's CDR3 is CASSIAGGSNTEAFF. CDR3 nucleotide sequence: TGCGCCAGCAGCATTGCCGGGGGGTCGAACACTGAAGCTTTCTTT.

V usage is TRBV27 and J usage is TRBJ1-1, with D tentatively TRBD1 (6 bases). Trimming stripped 3 bases from V and 1 base from J, with 9 bases between. There are 14 residues in the CDR3. Germline lookup yields CDR1 MNHEY and CDR2 SMNVEV (reference sequence). The CDR3 reads CASSLGAENTEAFF. CDR3 in DNA: TGTGCCAGCAGTTTGGGGGCAGAGAACACTGAAGCTTTCTTT.

The sample holds a few counts of this clone. The chain recombines TRBV11-1 with TRBJ2-7; the D is unclear. V lost 3 bases and J 3 bases, leaving 15 bases between the germline ends. CDR1 is SGHAT and CDR2 is FQDESV in the germline V gene (reference sequence). This CDR3 spans 15 amino acids. The CDR3 coding sequence is TGTGCCAGCAGCTTGAAGGGAACAAGGAACTACGAGCAGTACTTC. It encodes CASSLKGTRNYEQYF.

This sequence joins TRBV28 and TRBJ2-1; possible D gene TRBD1, 9 bases. Between the trimmed V and J ends, which lost 5 bases and 2 bases, there was a span of 28 bases. Germline-derived CDR1 and CDR2 are MDHEN and SYDVKM. The CDR3 is 20 residues long. As DNA, the CDR3 is TGTGCCAGCAGTATTCCGGGACAGGGATTCGGGAGGGCTACCTACAATGAGCAGTTCTTC. It encodes CASSIPGQGFGRATYNEQFF.